The 11 T cell receptor beta chains in this list originate from one sample, sequenced in a study of cytomegalovirus exposure and HLA in healthy donors. Researchers ran the PCR with 60 Vbeta and 13 Jbeta primers. Assay used: immunoSEQ multiplex PCR; TCRdb lists only in-frame clones, some missing. The table lists about 67,000 clones, roughly nine tenths of them singletons, with around 10% in the top ten. The specimen sequenced was PBMCs. The receptors here all came from a woman in her thirties in good health and CMV-seropositive.

The chain carries TRBV7-8 and TRBJ2-3; 16 bases line up with TRBD2. This CDR3 region has 17 residues. The V gene's germline CDR1 is SGHVS and CDR2 FQNEAQ. With 8 bases clipped from V and 6 bases from J, the junction kept 11 bases outside the gene matches. In DNA form, the CDR3 reads TGTGCCAGCGGAACCGGGACTAGCGGGAGGGTTGTGGATACGCAGTATTTT. It is translated as CASGTGTSGRVVDTQYF.

This sequence joins TRBV19 and TRBJ2-7; 8 bases agree with TRBD1. This CDR3 spans 15 amino acids. Per the germline V gene, CDR1 is LNHDA and CDR2 is SQIVND (reference sequence). Unmatched junction bases numbered 10, after V lost 3 bases and J lost 6 bases. Here the CDR3 DNA reads TGTGCCAGTAGTATTTCGCAGGGGGCGTATAGCGAGCAGTACTTC. The encoded protein is CASSISQGAYSEQYF.

The V call is TRBV5-1, the J call TRBJ2-1; 8 bases match TRBD2. CDR3 length: 15 amino acids. V shed 5 bases and J 2 bases; nucleotides not matched to a gene: 6. Germline V CDR1 and CDR2: SGHRS, YFSETQ. CDR3 sequence reads: CASSRPGLAYNEQFF. The CDR3 DNA sequence: TGCGCCAGCAGTCGACCGGGACTAGCCTACAATGAGCAGTTCTTC. Combining the CDR3 with reference TRBV5-1 and TRBJ2-1 gives the whole variable domain KAGVTQTPRYLIKTRGQQVTLSCSPISGHRSVSWYQQTPGQGLQFLFEYFSETQRNKGNFPGRFSGRQFSNSRSEMNVSTLELGDSALYLCASSRPGLAYNEQFFGPGTRLTVL.

This chain connects TRBV5-1 to TRBJ1-2; D remains unclear. Germline V gives CDR1 SGHRS, CDR2 YFSETQ. The CDR3 consists of 15 residues. With 0 bases removed from V and 3 bases from J, the gap between germline ends came to 12 bases. CDR3 amino acids: CASSLVIGEDYGYTF. CDR3 DNA sequence: TGCGCCAGCAGCTTGGTTATAGGTGAGGACTATGGCTACACCTTC. The full variable domain, rest sourced from reference TRBV5-1 and TRBJ1-2, is KAGVTQTPRYLIKTRGQQVTLSCSPISGHRSVSWYQQTPGQGLQFLFEYFSETQRNKGNFPGRFSGRQFSNSRSEMNVSTLELGDSALYLCASSLVIGEDYGYTFGSGTRLTVV.

This clone was seen a single time. The CDR3 loop reads CASSLSRGGYTF. The CDR3 nucleotides are TGTGCCAGCTCACTCTCCAGGGGAGGCTACACCTTC. This chain connects TRBV18 to TRBJ1-2; TRBD1 is a possible D gene (6 bases). The CDR3 totals 12 residues. Germline CDR1 and CDR2: KGHSH and LQKENI. Trimming took 4 bases from V and 8 from J, leaving 11 bases between them.

The chain combines TRBV9 with TRBJ2-7, with D possibly being TRBD1 (5 bases). The CDR3 is 15 residues long. V was pared by 4 bases and J by 3 bases, with 17 bases between. Germline V gene sequence: CDR1 SGDLS, CDR2 YYNGEE. CDR3 residues: CASSPDSIPFYEQYF. CDR3 coding DNA: TGTGCCAGCAGCCCCGACAGTATACCTTTCTACGAGCAGTACTTC.

The chain joins TRBV5-1 to TRBJ2-1; 9 nucleotides align to TRBD2. Losses at the gene ends were 2 bases for V and 1 base for J; bases not matched to a gene: 1. The V gene's germline CDR1 is SGHRS and CDR2 YFSETQ. The length of the CDR3 is 15 residues. This CDR3 is CASSFGLASYNEQFF. CDR3 DNA: TGCGCCAGCAGCTTCGGACTAGCGTCCTACAATGAGCAGTTCTTC. Using reference TRBV5-1 and TRBJ2-1 for the parts outside the CDR3, the full variable domain is KAGVTQTPRYLIKTRGQQVTLSCSPISGHRSVSWYQQTPGQGLQFLFEYFSETQRNKGNFPGRFSGRQFSNSRSEMNVSTLELGDSALYLCASSFGLASYNEQFFGPGTRLTVL.

The chain couples TRBV7-9 to TRBJ2-6; 10 bases are shared with TRBD1. CDR3 length equals 18 residues. Unmatched junction bases numbered 7, after V lost 5 bases and J lost 0 bases. The germline gives CDR1 SEHNR, CDR2 FQNEAQ (reference sequence). For the CDR3, the DNA is TGTGCCAGCAGCGTAAGACAGGGGGCGCGCTCTGGGGCCAACGTCCTGACTTTC. As protein: CASSVRQGARSGANVLTF.

V is TRBV25-1 and J is TRBJ1-2; D call uncertain. Trimming pared 3 bases from V and 8 bases from J, leaving 7 bases between. There are 11 residues in the CDR3. Germline V CDR1 and CDR2: MGHDK, SYGVNS. The DNA for the CDR3 is TGTGCCAGCAGTGATTGGGAGGGCTACACCTTC. Its protein is CASSDWEGYTF.

This clone was observed a few times. The V gene is TRBV10-3, the J gene TRBJ2-7; TRBD1 agrees at 7 bases. CDR1 is ENHRY, CDR2 SYGVKD, per germline. J gave up 0 bases and V 4 bases, and 6 bases lay outside the gene matches. The CDR3 is 15 residues long. The CDR3: CAISARTGYSYEQYF. The CDR3, as DNA: TGTGCCATCAGTGCAAGGACAGGTTACTCCTACGAGCAGTACTTC.

V and J are TRBV30 and TRBJ2-2; TRBD2 aligns across 7 bases. V gave up 0 bases and J gave up 8 bases; unmatched junction bases: 9. Germline CDR1 is GTSNPN and CDR2 is SVGIG (reference sequence). CDR3 length: 15 amino acids. The CDR3 DNA follows: TGTGCCTGGAGTGTAGGGCTAGCGGCAAGGGGGGAGCTGTTTTTT. It encodes CAWSVGLAARGELFF.